Below are 9 T cell receptor beta chains sequenced from a single sample in a study of cytomegalovirus exposure and HLA in healthy donors. Vbeta (60) and Jbeta (13) primers were used in the PCR. Here immunoSEQ multiplex PCR was the method, and the copy in TCRdb shows in-frame clones only, minus some. The table records about 160,000 clones, 79% of them present only once. Sequencing was done on a sample of PBMCs. The receptors were gathered from a man between 45 and 60 years old in good health and CMV-seropositive.

This clone was observed a few times. This chain connects TRBV29-1 to TRBJ2-5; D is possibly TRBD2 (5 bases). There are 13 residues in the CDR3. Germline CDR1 is SQVTM and CDR2 is ANQGSEA. The germline V and J ends were trimmed by 3 bases and 5 bases, with 13 bases remaining between them. The CDR3 protein is CSVDLGVSETQYF. For the CDR3, the DNA is TGCAGCGTTGATCTGGGAGTTTCGGAGACCCAGTACTTC.

The chain recombines TRBV7-9 with TRBJ1-4; D is possibly TRBD1 (5 bases). V gave up 3 bases and J gave up 5 bases, with 16 bases separating them. The germline V gene has CDR1 SEHNR and CDR2 FQNEAQ (reference sequence). The CDR3 runs 16 residues. CDR3 region: CASSFSAAGGNEKLFF. The DNA of the CDR3 is TGTGCCAGCAGCTTTTCGGCGGCCGGGGGAAATGAAAAACTGTTTTTT.

A few counts support this clone. The rearrangement uses TRBV9 and TRBJ1-3; TRBD1 matches 7 bases. This CDR3 region has 15 residues. With 5 bases clipped from V and 0 bases from J, the junction kept 5 bases outside the gene matches. CDR1 and CDR2 (germline): SGDLS, YYNGEE. The CDR3 coding sequence is TGTGCCAGCAGTCGACAGGGAGGCTCTGGAAACACCATATATTTT. This sequence encodes CASSRQGGSGNTIYF.

The chain carries TRBV5-6 and TRBJ2-2, with TRBD2 identical over 14 bases. The J segment lost 6 bases and the V segment lost 4 bases, leaving 8 bases of the junction unmatched. The CDR3 has 17 amino acids. Germline V gives CDR1 SGHDT, CDR2 YYEEEE. CDR3 coding DNA: TGTGCCAGCAGCCCGGGACTAGCGGGAGAAATCTCCGGGGAGCTGTTTTTT. Protein sequence: CASSPGLAGEISGELFF. The full variable domain, with the rest looked up from reference TRBV5-6 and TRBJ2-2, is DAGVTQSPTHLIKTRGQQVTLRCSPKSGHDTVSWYQQALGQGPQFIFQYYEEEERQRGNFPDRFSGHQFPNYSSELNVNALLLGDSALYLCASSPGLAGEISGELFFGEGSRLTVL.

The V gene is TRBV10-2, the J gene TRBJ2-5, with TRBD1 matching over 8 bases. With V trimmed by 0 bases and J by 4 bases, 7 bases remained unmatched. CDR3 length: 16 residues. Looked up from germline, CDR1 is WSHSY and CDR2 is SAAADI. The DNA for the CDR3 is TGCGCCAGCAGTGAGTCCAGGACAGGGTGGGGAGAGACCCAGTACTTC. Its protein product is CASSESRTGWGETQYF.

The chain couples TRBV6-5 to TRBJ2-3; the D gene is possibly TRBD2 (6 bases). CDR1 MNHEY and CDR2 SVGAGI come from the germline V gene. V lost 6 bases to trimming and J lost 0 bases, with 13 bases between them. The CDR3 loop spans 15 amino acids. This CDR3 reads CASRRGSYSTDTQYF. In nucleotides, the CDR3 is TGTGCCAGCAGGCGGGGCTCATACAGCACAGATACGCAGTATTTT.

This chain joins TRBV28 and TRBJ2-7; no firm D call. In germline, CDR1 is MDHEN, CDR2 SYDVKM. This CDR3 is 15 amino acids long. V lost 7 bases and J lost 2, with 18 bases in between. The CDR3 region is CASNFRVPKAYEQYF. CDR3 nucleotides: TGTGCCAGCAATTTCCGGGTCCCAAAAGCCTACGAGCAGTACTTC.

The chain recombines TRBV30 with TRBJ2-7, with a weak D call TRBD2 (5 bases). This CDR3 is built from 12 residues. V lost 0 bases and J 3 bases, leaving 6 bases between the germline ends. CDR1 GTSNPN and CDR2 SVGIG come from the germline V gene (reference sequence). The CDR3 here is CAWSVLGYEQYF. The CDR3 nucleotides read TGTGCCTGGAGTGTACTAGGCTACGAGCAGTACTTC.

V gene TRBV10-1 combines with J gene TRBJ1-3; TRBD1 matches at 7 bases. The germline gives CDR1 WNHNN, CDR2 SYGVQD (reference sequence). The CDR3 has 14 residues. Trimming at V came to 7 bases and at J to 2 bases, leaving 5 bases not matched to a gene. CDR3 region: CASNNRGTGNTIYF. Written as DNA, the CDR3 is TGCGCCAGCAATAACAGGGGAACTGGAAACACCATATATTTT.